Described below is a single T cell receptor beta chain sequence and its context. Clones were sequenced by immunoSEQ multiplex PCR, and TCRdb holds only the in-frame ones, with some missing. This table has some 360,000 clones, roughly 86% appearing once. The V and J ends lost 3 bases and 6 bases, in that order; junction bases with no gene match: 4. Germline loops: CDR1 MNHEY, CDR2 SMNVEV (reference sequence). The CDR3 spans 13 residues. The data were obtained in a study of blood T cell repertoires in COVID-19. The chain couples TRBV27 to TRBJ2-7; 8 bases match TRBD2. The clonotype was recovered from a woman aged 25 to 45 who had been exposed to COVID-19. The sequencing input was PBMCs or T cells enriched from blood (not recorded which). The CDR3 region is CASSFPGGGEQYF. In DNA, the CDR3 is TGTGCCAGCAGTTTCCCCGGGGGGGGCGAGCAGTACTTC.